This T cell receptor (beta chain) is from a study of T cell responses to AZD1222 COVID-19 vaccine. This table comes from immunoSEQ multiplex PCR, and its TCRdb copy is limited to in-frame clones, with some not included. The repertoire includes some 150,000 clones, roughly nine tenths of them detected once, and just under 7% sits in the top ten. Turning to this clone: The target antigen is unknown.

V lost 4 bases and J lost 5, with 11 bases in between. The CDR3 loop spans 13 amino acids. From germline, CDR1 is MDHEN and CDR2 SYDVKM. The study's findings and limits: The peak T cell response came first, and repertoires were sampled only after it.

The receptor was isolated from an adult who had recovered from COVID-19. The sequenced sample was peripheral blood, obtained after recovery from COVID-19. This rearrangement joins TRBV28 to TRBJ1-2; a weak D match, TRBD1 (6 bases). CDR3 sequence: CASSWGAGYGYTF. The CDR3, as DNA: TGTGCCAGCAGTTGGGGGGCGGGGTATGGCTACACCTTC.